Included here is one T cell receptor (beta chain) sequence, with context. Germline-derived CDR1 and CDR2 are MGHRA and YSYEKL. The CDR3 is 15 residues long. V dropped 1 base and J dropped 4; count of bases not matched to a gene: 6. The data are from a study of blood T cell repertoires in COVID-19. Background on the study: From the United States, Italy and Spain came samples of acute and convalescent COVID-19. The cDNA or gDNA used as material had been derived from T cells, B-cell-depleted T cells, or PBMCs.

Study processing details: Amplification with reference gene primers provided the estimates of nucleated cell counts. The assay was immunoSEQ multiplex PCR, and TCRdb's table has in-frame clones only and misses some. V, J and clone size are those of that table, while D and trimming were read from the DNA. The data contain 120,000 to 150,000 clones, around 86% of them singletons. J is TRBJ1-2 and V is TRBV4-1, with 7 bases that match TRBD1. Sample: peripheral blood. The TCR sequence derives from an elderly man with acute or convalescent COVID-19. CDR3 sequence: CASSQGTGTLYGYTF. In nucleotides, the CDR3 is TGCGCCAGCAGCCAAGGGACAGGAACCCTCTATGGCTACACCTTC.